One and the same sample provided the 3 T cell receptor beta chains below, sequenced in a study of T cell responses to AZD1222 COVID-19 vaccine. The repertoire was sequenced with immunoSEQ multiplex PCR; TCRdb's copy has only in-frame clones and lacks some. The sample holds approximately 140,000 clones; 94% are singletons and the top ten take roughly 1.3%. This sample comprised peripheral blood, obtained on day 0 of AZD1222 vaccination. The receptors here all came from an adult in good health.

J is TRBJ1-6 and V is TRBV21-1; TRBD1, the table's D call, was not compared with the DNA. TRBV21-1 is reported as a pseudogene. This CDR3 is built from 12 residues. The CDR3 here is CATNRADSPLHF. In DNA, the CDR3 is TGTGCCACAAACAGGGCGGATTCACCCCTCCACTTT.

The V call is TRBV27, the J call TRBJ1-4, with a tentative D call TRBD1 (6 bases). Deletions cut 2 bases from V and 8 bases from J, with 12 bases between. The CDR3 totals 14 residues. Germline V gene data show CDR1 as MNHEY and CDR2 as SMNVEV (reference sequence). In nucleotides, the CDR3 is TGTGCCAGCAGTTTAATGCCCAGGGGAGAAAAACTGTTTTTT. Translated, it gives CASSLMPRGEKLFF.

This sequence joins TRBV23-1 and TRBJ1-2; 8 bases map to TRBD1. TRBV23-1 has ORF status, its function being uncertain. V trimming: 8 bases; J trimming: 4 bases; junction bases outside the gene matches: 6. This CDR3 is 13 amino acids long. CDR3 coding DNA: TGCGCCAGCCGTGGACAGGGAGTCTATGGCTACACCTTC. Protein product: CASRGQGVYGYTF.